This T cell receptor beta chain was sequenced during a study of early T cells in non-severe SARS-CoV-2 infection. Across the whole study: Sequencing targeted bulk RNA from unsorted whole blood, leaving chains unpaired.

The CDR3 is 16 residues long. V gave up 6 bases and J gave up 1 base, with 19 bases separating them. Germline V CDR1 and CDR2: DFQATT, SNEGSKA (reference sequence). Study-wide points: Sequences matched to VDJdb favored anti-spike CD8 responses, while private and CD4 specificities were missed.

Turning to this clonotype: Its specificity is unknown.

Researchers tagged individual cDNA molecules with unique molecular identifiers. MiXCR, run by TCRdb on the 5' RACE reads, gives a single entry per CDR3 protein. Found here are roughly 58,000 distinct CDR3 sequences, roughly 12% of them singletons; the top ten hold roughly 10%. Source material: whole blood. This rearrangement joins TRBV20-1 to TRBJ2-1; D perhaps matches TRBD2 (6 bases). The source is an adult who was a healthcare worker with PCR-confirmed SARS-CoV-2 infection or an uninfected control (not recorded which). The CDR3 DNA follows: TGCAGTGCACACCCCTCGGGGGTTGGGTCCTACAATGAGCAGTTCTTC. Translating gives CSAHPSGVGSYNEQFF.